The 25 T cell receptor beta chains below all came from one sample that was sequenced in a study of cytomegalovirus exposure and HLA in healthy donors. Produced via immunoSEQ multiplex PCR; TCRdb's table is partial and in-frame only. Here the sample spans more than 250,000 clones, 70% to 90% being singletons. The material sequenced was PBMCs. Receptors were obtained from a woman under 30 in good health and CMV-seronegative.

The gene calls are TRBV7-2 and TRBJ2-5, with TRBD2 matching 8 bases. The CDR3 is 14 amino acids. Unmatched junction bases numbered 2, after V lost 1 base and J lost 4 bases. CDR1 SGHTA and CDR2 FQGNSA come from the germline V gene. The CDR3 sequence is CASSLGTSPETQYF. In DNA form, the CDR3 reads TGTGCCAGCAGCTTAGGGACTAGCCCAGAGACCCAGTACTTC.

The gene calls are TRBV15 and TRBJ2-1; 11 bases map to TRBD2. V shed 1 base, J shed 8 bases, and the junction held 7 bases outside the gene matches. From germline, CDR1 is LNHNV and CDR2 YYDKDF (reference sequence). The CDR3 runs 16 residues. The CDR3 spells CATSRGTSGSFDEQFF. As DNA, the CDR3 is TGTGCCACCAGCAGAGGTACTAGCGGGAGTTTCGATGAGCAGTTCTTC.

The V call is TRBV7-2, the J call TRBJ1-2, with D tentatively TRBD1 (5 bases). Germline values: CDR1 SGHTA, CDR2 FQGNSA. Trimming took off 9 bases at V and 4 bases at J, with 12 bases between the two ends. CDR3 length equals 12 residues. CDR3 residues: CASHQGGYGYTF. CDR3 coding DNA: TGTGCCAGTCATCAGGGCGGCTATGGCTACACCTTC. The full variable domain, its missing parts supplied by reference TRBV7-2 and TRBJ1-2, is GAGVSQSPSNKVTEKGKDVELRCDPISGHTALYWYRQSLGQGLEFLIYFQGNSAPDKSGLPSDRFSAERTGGSVSTLTIQRTQQEDSAVYLCASHQGGYGYTFGSGTRLTVV.

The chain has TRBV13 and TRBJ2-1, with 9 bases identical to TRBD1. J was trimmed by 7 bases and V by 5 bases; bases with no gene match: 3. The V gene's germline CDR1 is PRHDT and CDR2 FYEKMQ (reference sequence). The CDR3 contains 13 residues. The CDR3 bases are TGTGCCAGCAGCCCAGGACAGGGGAATGAGCAGTTCTTC. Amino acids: CASSPGQGNEQFF.

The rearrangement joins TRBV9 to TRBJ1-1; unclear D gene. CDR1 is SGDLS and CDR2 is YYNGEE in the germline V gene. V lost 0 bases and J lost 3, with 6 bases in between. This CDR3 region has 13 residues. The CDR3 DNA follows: TGTGCCAGCAGCGTAGCTCGGGACACTGAAGCTTTCTTT. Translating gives CASSVARDTEAFF. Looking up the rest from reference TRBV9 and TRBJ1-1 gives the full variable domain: DSGVTQTPKHLITATGQRVTLRCSPRSGDLSVYWYQQSLDQGLQFLIQYYNGEERAKGNILERFSAQQFPDLHSELNLSSLELGDSALYFCASSVARDTEAFFGQGTRLTVV.

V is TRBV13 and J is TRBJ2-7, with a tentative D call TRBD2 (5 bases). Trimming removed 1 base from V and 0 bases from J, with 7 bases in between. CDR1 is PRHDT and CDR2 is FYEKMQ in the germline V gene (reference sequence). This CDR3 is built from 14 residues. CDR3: CASSLEGSSYEQYF. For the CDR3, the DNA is TGTGCCAGCAGCTTAGAAGGGAGCTCCTACGAGCAGTACTTC.

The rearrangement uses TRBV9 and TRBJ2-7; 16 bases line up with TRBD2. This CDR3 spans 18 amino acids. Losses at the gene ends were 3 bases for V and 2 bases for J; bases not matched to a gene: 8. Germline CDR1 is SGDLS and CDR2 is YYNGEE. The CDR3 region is CASSAGTSGRAVTYEQYF. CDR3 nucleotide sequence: TGTGCCAGCAGCGCCGGGACTAGCGGGAGGGCAGTTACCTACGAGCAGTACTTC.

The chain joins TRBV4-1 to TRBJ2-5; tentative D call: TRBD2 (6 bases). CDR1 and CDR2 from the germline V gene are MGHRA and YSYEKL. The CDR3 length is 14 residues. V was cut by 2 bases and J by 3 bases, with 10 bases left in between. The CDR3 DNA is TGCGCCAGCAGCCAACGACAGCGGGAAGAGACCCAGTACTTC. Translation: CASSQRQREETQYF.

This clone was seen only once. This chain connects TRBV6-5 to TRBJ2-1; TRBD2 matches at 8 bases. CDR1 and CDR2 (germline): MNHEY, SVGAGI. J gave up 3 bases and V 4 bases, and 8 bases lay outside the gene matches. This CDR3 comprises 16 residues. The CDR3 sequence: CASSFAGLAGYNEQFF. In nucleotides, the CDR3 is TGTGCCAGCAGTTTCGCGGGCCTAGCGGGCTACAATGAGCAGTTCTTC.

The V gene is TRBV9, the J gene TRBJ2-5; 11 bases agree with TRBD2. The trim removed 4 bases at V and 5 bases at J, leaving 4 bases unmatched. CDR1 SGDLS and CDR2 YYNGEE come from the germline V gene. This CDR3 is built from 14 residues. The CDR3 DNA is TGTGCCAGCAGCAAGGGACTAGCGGTGGAGACCCAGTACTTC. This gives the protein CASSKGLAVETQYF.

The CDR3 DNA sequence: TGTGCCAGTAGTCCGGGGTCGGTAGCGGGAGGAAACTACGAGCAGTACTTC. Its protein product is CASSPGSVAGGNYEQYF. J is TRBJ2-7 and V is TRBV19, with 10 bases aligning to TRBD2. From germline, CDR1 is LNHDA and CDR2 SQIVND (reference sequence). CDR3 size: 17 residues. J gave up 3 bases and V 5 bases, and 13 bases lay outside the gene matches. The complete variable domain, with remaining parts taken from reference TRBV19 and TRBJ2-7, reads DGGITQSPKYLFRKEGQNVTLSCEQNLNHDAMYWYRQDPGQGLRLIYYSQIVNDFQKGDIAEGYSVSREKKESFPLTVTSAQKNPTAFYLCASSPGSVAGGNYEQYFGPGTRLTVT.

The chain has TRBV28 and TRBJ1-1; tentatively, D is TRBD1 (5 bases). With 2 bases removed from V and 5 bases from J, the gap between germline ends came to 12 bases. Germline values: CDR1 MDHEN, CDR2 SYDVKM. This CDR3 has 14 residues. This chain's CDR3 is CASSLVGTVTEAFF. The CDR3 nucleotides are TGTGCCAGCAGTTTAGTGGGGACTGTTACTGAAGCTTTCTTT.

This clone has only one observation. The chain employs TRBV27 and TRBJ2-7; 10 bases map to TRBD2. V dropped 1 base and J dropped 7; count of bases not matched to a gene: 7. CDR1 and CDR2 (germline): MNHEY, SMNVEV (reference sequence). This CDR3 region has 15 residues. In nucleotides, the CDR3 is TGTGCCAGCAGTTTATACCCTAGCGGGAGTGGGGAGCAGTACTTC. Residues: CASSLYPSGSGEQYF.

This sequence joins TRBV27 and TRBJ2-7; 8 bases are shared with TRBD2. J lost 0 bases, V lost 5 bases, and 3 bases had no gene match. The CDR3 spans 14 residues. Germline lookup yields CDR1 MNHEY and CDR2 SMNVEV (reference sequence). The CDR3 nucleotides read TGTGCCAGCAGTATAGCGGGATCCTCCTACGAGCAGTACTTC. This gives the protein CASSIAGSSYEQYF.

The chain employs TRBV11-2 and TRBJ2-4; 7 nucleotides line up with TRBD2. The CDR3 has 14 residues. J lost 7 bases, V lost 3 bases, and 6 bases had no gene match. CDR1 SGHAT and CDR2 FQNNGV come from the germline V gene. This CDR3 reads CASSFRLATNIQYF. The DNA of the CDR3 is TGTGCCAGCAGCTTCAGACTAGCAACGAACATTCAGTACTTC.

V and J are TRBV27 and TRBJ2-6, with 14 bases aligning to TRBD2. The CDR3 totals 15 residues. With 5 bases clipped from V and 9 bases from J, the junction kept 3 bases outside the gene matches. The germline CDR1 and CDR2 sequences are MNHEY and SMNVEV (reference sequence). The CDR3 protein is CASSGLAGGDNVLTF. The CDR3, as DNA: TGTGCCAGCAGTGGACTAGCGGGAGGAGACAACGTCCTGACTTTC.

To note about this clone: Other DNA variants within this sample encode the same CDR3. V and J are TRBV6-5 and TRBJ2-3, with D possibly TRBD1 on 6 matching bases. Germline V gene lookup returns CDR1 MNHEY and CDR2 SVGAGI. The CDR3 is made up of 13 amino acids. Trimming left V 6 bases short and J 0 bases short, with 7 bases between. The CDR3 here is CASRGQSTDTQYF. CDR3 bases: TGTGCCAGCAGAGGACAGAGCACAGATACGCAGTATTTT.

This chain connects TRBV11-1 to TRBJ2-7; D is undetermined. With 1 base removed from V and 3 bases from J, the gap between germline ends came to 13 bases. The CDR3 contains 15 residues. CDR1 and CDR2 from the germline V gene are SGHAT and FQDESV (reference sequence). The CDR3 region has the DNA TGTGCCAGCAGCTTAGAGACAAATCAAATCTACGAGCAGTACTTC. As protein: CASSLETNQIYEQYF.

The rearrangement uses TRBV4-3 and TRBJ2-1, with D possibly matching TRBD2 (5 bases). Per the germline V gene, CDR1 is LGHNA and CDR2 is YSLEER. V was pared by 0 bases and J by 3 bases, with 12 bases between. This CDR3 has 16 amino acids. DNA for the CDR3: TGCGCCAGCAGCCAAGACGGCGGGTTCCTCTACAATGAGCAGTTCTTC. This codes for CASSQDGGFLYNEQFF.

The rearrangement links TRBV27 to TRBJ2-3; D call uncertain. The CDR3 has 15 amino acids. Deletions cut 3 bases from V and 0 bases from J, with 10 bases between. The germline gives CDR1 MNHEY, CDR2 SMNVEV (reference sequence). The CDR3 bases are TGTGCCAGCAGTTTCGTTCTAGACAGCACAGATACGCAGTATTTT. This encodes CASSFVLDSTDTQYF.

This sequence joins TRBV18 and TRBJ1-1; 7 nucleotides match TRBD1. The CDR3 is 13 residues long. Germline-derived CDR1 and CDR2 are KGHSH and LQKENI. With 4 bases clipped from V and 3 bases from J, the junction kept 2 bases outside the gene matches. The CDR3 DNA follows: TGTGCCAGCTCACAAACAGGGGACACTGAAGCTTTCTTT. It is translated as CASSQTGDTEAFF.

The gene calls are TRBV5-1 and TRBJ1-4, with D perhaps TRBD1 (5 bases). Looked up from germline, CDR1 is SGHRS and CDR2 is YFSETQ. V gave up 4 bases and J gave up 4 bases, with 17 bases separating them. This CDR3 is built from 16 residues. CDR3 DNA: TGCGCCAGCAGCCCTGGGTGGGGCCGGAGTAATGAAAAACTGTTTTTT. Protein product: CASSPGWGRSNEKLFF. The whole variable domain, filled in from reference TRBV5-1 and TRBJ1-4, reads KAGVTQTPRYLIKTRGQQVTLSCSPISGHRSVSWYQQTPGQGLQFLFEYFSETQRNKGNFPGRFSGRQFSNSRSEMNVSTLELGDSALYLCASSPGWGRSNEKLFFGSGTQLSVL.

CDR3: CASSLSSPTDTQYF. The CDR3 nucleotides are TGTGCCAGCAGCTTATCGTCCCCCACAGATACGCAGTATTTT. The chain employs TRBV7-2 and TRBJ2-3; D unclear. Germline V gives CDR1 SGHTA, CDR2 FQGNSA. The CDR3 spans 14 residues. Trimming left V 2 bases short and J 2 bases short, with 8 bases between.

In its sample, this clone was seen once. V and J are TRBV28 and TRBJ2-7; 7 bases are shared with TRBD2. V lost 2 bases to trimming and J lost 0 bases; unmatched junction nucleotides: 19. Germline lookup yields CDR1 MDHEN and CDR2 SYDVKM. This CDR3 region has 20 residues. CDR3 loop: CASSLAGTLSHLADSYEQYF. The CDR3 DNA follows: TGTGCCAGCAGTTTAGCCGGGACTCTGAGCCACCTAGCGGACTCCTACGAGCAGTACTTC.

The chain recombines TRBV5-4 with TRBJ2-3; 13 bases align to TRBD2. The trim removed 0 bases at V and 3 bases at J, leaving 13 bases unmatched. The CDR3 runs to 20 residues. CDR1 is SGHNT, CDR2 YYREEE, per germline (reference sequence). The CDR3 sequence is CASSLGGLAGRIGTTDTQYF. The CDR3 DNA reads TGTGCCAGCAGCTTGGGGGGACTAGCGGGACGAATTGGTACGACAGATACGCAGTATTTT.